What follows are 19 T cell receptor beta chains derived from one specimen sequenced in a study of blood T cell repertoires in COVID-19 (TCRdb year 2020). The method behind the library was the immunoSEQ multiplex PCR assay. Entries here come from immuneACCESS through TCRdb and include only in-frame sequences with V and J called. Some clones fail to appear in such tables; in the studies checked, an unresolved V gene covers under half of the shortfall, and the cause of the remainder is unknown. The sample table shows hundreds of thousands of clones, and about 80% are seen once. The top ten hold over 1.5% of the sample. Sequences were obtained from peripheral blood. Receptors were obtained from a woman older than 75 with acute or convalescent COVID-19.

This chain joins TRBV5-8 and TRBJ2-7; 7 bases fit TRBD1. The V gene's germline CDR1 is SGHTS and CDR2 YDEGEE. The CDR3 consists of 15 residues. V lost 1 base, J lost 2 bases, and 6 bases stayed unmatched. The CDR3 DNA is TGTGCCAGCAGCTTGTGGACAGGTTCCACCTACGAGCAGTACTTC. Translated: CASSLWTGSTYEQYF.

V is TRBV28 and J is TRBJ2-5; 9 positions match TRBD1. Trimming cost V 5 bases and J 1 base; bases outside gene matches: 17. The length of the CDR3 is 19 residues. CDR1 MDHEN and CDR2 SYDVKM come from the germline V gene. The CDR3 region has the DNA TGTGCCAGCAGTCTAATTACCGGGACAGGGATTAGGAGCCAAGAGACCCAGTACTTC. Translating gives CASSLITGTGIRSQETQYF.

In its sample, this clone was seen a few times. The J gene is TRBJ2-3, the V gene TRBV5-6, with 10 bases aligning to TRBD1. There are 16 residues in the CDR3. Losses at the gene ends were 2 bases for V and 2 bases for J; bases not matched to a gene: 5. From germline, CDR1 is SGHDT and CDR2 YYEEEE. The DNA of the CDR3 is TGTGCCAGCAGCTTCGGGACAGGGGCCACCACAGATACGCAGTATTTT. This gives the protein CASSFGTGATTDTQYF. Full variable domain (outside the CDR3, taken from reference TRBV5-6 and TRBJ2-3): DAGVTQSPTHLIKTRGQQVTLRCSPKSGHDTVSWYQQALGQGPQFIFQYYEEEERQRGNFPDRFSGHQFPNYSSELNVNALLLGDSALYLCASSFGTGATTDTQYFGPGTRLTVL.

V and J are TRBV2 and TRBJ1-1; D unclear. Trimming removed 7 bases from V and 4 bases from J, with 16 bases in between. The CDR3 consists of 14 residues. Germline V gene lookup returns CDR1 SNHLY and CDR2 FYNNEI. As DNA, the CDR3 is TGTGCCAGCAAGCGCGCCGACGGGAGCACTGAAGCTTTCTTT. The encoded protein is CASKRADGSTEAFF.

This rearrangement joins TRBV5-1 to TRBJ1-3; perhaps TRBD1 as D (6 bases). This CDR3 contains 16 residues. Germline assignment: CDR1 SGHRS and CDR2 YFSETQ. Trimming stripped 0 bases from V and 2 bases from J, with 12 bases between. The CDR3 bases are TGCGCCAGCAGCTTGGGCAGGGGATTTACTGGAAACACCATATATTTT. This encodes CASSLGRGFTGNTIYF.

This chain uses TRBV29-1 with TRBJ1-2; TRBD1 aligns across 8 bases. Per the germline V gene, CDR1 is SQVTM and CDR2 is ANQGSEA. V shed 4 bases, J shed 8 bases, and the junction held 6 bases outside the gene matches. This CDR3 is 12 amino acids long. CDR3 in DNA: TGCAGCGTTGCTACGGACAGGGCCGGCTACACCTTC. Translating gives CSVATDRAGYTF.

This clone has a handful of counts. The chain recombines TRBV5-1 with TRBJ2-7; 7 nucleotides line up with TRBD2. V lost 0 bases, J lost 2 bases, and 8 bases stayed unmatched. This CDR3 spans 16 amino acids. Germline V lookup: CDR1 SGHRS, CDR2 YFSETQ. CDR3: CASSLVAGEGAYEQYF. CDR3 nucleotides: TGCGCCAGCAGCTTGGTGGCGGGGGAAGGGGCCTACGAGCAGTACTTC.

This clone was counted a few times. CDR3 bases: TGTGCCAGCAGCTTATTCTTGGCAGGGGATCAGCCCCAGCATTTT. Translation: CASSLFLAGDQPQHF. The chain employs TRBV7-2 and TRBJ1-5; D is possibly TRBD1 (6 bases). Looked up from germline, CDR1 is SGHTA and CDR2 is FQGNSA. The CDR3 extends over 15 amino acids. Trimming shortened V by 2 bases and J by 5 bases, and 13 bases separated the two germline ends.

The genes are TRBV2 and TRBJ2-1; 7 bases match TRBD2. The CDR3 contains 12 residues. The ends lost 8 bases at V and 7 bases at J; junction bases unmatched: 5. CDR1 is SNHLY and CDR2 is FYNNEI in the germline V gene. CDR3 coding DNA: TGTGCCAGCTCGGAAGCGGGAAATGAGCAGTTCTTC. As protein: CASSEAGNEQFF.

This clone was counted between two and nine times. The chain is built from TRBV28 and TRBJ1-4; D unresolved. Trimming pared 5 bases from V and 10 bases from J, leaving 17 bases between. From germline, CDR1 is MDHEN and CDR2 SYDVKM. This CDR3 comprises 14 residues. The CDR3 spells CASSAPGESGKLFF. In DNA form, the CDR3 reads TGTGCCAGCAGTGCCCCGGGTGAAAGTGGAAAACTGTTTTTT.

The CDR3 DNA sequence: TGTGCCAGCAGCTTGGACTGGCGGCTACCCTACAATGAGCAGTTCTTC. Translating it yields CASSLDWRLPYNEQFF. This chain links TRBV5-6 with TRBJ2-1, with D uncertain. CDR1 is SGHDT and CDR2 is YYEEEE in the germline V gene. The CDR3 has 16 amino acids. Trimming removed 0 bases from V and 2 bases from J, with 12 bases in between.

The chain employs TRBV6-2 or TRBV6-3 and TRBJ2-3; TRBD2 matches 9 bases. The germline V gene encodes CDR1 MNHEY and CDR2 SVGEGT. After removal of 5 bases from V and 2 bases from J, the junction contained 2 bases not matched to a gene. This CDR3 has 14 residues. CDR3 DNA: TGTGCCAGCAGTAGCGGGGGGAACACAGATACGCAGTATTTT. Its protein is CASSSGGNTDTQYF.

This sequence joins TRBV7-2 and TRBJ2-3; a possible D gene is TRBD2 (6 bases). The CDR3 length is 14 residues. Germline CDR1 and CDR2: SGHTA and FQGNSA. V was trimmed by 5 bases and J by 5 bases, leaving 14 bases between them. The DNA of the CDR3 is TGTGCCAGCAGCCCCGGACTATTCCAAGATACGCAGTATTTT. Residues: CASSPGLFQDTQYF.

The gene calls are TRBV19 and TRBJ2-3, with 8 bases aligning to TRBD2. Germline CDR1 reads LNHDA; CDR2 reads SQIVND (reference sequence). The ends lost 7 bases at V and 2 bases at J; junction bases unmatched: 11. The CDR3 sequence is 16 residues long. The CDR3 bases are TGTGCCAGTAAGCGGGTAGCGGGGCCAACCACAGATACGCAGTATTTT. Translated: CASKRVAGPTTDTQYF.

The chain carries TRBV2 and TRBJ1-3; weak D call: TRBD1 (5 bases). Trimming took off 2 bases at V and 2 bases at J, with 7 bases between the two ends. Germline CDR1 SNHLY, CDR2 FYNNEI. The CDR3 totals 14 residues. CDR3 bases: TGTGCCAGCAGTGAACAGGGTGCTGGAAACACCATATATTTT. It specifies CASSEQGAGNTIYF.

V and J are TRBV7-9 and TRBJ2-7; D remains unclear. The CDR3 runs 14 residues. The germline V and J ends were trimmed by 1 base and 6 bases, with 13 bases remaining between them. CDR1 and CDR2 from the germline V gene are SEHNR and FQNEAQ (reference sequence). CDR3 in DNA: TGTGCCAGCAGCTTAGGGGCAGGCCCCCGCGAGCAGTACTTC. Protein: CASSLGAGPREQYF.

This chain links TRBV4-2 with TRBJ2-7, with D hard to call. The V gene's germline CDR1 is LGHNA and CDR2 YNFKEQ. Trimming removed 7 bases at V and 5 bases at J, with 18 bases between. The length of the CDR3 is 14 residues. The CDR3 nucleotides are TGTGCCAGCACCATAACTGGATTAGCCCACGAGCAGTACTTC. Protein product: CASTITGLAHEQYF.

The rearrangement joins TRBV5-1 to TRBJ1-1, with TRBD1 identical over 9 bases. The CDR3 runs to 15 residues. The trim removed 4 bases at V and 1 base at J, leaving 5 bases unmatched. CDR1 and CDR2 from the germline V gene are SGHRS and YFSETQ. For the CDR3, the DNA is TGCGCCAGCAGCACCAGGACAGGGGAGAACACTGAAGCTTTCTTT. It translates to CASSTRTGENTEAFF.

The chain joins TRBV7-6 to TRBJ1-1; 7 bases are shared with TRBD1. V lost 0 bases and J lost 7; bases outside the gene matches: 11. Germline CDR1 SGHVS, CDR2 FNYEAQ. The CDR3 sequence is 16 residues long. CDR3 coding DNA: TGTGCCAGCAGCTTAGCGCTGGCAGGGGGTAATAGTGAAGCTTTCTTT. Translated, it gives CASSLALAGGNSEAFF.